These 32 T cell receptor beta chains were all obtained from the same sample, sequenced in a study of shared clonotypes between healthy human individuals (dated by TCRdb to the early 2020s). Library method: the immunoSEQ multiplex PCR assay. As stored in TCRdb, this immuneACCESS dataset retains in-frame rearrangements with V and J assigned. A fraction of the clones does not appear; measured against another copy, unresolved V genes explain less than half of the discrepancy, and the remainder lacks a known reason. The sample contains about 2.4 million clones, 80% to 95% of them found a single time. Approximately 0.37% of the sample is held by the ten biggest clonotypes. The sample comprised naive CD4+ T cells from PBMCs. The sample's cell subset or site, from its label and the paper: CD45RA+ positively selected. The receptors stem from a man between 18 and 29 years old in good health. Some clones in this sample may be carry-over from other donors' samples.

This clone was counted a few times. Other DNA sequences in this sample translate to the same CDR3. The gene calls are TRBV28 and TRBJ1-5; D is ambiguous. Trimming removed 6 bases at V and 5 bases at J, with 5 bases between. Per the germline V gene, CDR1 is MDHEN and CDR2 is SYDVKM. This CDR3 region has 11 residues. In nucleotides, the CDR3 is TGTGCCAGCAGCGGAGATCAGCCCCAGCATTTT. Amino acid sequence: CASSGDQPQHF.

The chain joins TRBV28 to TRBJ1-2; D perhaps matches TRBD1 (6 bases). CDR1 MDHEN and CDR2 SYDVKM come from the germline V gene. V was pared by 6 bases and J by 8 bases, with 19 bases between. CDR3 length equals 14 residues. CDR3 sequence (DNA): TGTGCCAGCAGCTCCATAACTCCAGGGGACGGCTACACCTTC. Protein product: CASSSITPGDGYTF.

This chain links TRBV6-5 with TRBJ2-1; 10 nucleotides match TRBD2. The ends lost 6 bases at V and 16 bases at J; junction bases unmatched: 15. The germline V gene has CDR1 MNHEY and CDR2 SVGAGI. There are 14 residues in the CDR3. The CDR3 loop reads CASRKGWSGRASFF. In DNA form, the CDR3 reads TGTGCCAGCAGAAAGGGATGGAGCGGGAGGGCCTCTTTCTTC.

The chain uses TRBV15 and TRBJ2-3, with 9 nucleotides matching TRBD2. Trimming removed 5 bases from V and 1 base from J; junction bases left unmatched: 7. Germline CDR1 is LNHNV and CDR2 is YYDKDF (reference sequence). The CDR3 spans 16 residues. The CDR3 nucleotides read TGTGCCACCAGCTTCATGAGACTAGCGGGCACAGATACGCAGTATTTT. Translating gives CATSFMRLAGTDTQYF.

The chain is built from TRBV28 and TRBJ2-7, with 8 bases lining up with TRBD1. V was pared by 5 bases and J by 3 bases, with 9 bases of the junction left unmatched. Germline lookup yields CDR1 MDHEN and CDR2 SYDVKM. This CDR3 contains 15 residues. CDR3: CASSLLGTGNYEQYF. The DNA for the CDR3 is TGTGCCAGCAGTCTCCTTGGGACAGGAAACTACGAGCAGTACTTC.

This chain joins TRBV28 and TRBJ2-7; 9 bases map to TRBD2. CDR3 length: 18 residues. Germline CDR1 is MDHEN and CDR2 is SYDVKM. V was clipped by 2 bases and J by 0 bases; unmatched bases: 11. Written as DNA, the CDR3 is TGTGCCAGCAGTTTAAGACTAGCGGCTACCACACGCTCCTACGAGCAGTACTTC. It codes for CASSLRLAATTRSYEQYF.

This clone was picked up one time. The chain has TRBV6-5 and TRBJ2-6; D is undetermined. The CDR3 sequence is 15 residues long. CDR1 and CDR2 (germline): MNHEY, SVGAGI. Between the trimmed V and J ends, which lost 9 bases and 0 bases, there was a span of 12 bases. The CDR3 spells CASTQVRSGANVLTF. In nucleotides, the CDR3 is TGTGCCAGTACGCAGGTCCGCTCTGGGGCCAACGTCCTGACTTTC.

V gene TRBV27 combines with J gene TRBJ1-1; a weak D match, TRBD1 (6 bases). The CDR3 sequence is 14 residues long. The V end was cut by 5 bases, the J end by 1 base, with 11 bases between. Germline-derived CDR1 and CDR2 are MNHEY and SMNVEV (reference sequence). CDR3 residues: CASSLLQGNTEAFF. The CDR3, as DNA: TGTGCCAGCAGTCTCTTACAGGGGAACACTGAAGCTTTCTTT.

This chain links TRBV5-4 with TRBJ2-2, with 7 positions matching TRBD1. V gave up 0 bases and J gave up 4 bases; unmatched junction bases: 3. Germline CDR1 is SGHNT and CDR2 is YYREEE (reference sequence). CDR3 length: 15 amino acids. CDR3 bases: TGTGCCAGCAGCTTGGGACAGGGTACCACCGGGGAGCTGTTTTTT. Its translation: CASSLGQGTTGELFF.

The chain is built from TRBV5-1 and TRBJ2-1; D perhaps matches TRBD1 (5 bases). CDR1 is SGHRS, CDR2 YFSETQ, per germline. The CDR3 spans 15 residues. Trimming shortened V by 0 bases and J by 8 bases, and 15 bases separated the two germline ends. The CDR3 region has the DNA TGCGCCAGCAGCTTGGCCCTCAGGGTGTTGGATGAGCAGTTCTTC. Its protein product is CASSLALRVLDEQFF.

This chain uses TRBV11-2 with TRBJ2-2; 7 bases are a match to TRBD2. This CDR3 comprises 15 residues. V lost 5 bases, J lost 2 bases, and 5 bases stayed unmatched. Germline loops: CDR1 SGHAT, CDR2 FQNNGV. The CDR3 sequence is CASSPGRGNTGELFF. The CDR3 nucleotides read TGTGCCAGCAGCCCAGGGAGGGGCAACACCGGGGAGCTGTTTTTT.

This rearrangement joins TRBV7-6 to TRBJ2-1, with 8 bases aligning to TRBD1. CDR1 SGHVS and CDR2 FNYEAQ come from the germline V gene. With 4 bases clipped from V and 9 bases from J, the junction kept 8 bases outside the gene matches. There are 14 residues in the CDR3. The CDR3 is CASSSLQGAGEQFF. The CDR3 DNA sequence: TGTGCCAGCAGCTCTCTTCAGGGGGCGGGTGAGCAGTTCTTC. The whole variable domain, remainder taken from reference TRBV7-6 and TRBJ2-1, is GAGVSQSPRYKVTKRGQDVALRCDPISGHVSLYWYRQALGQGPEFLTYFNYEAQQDKSGLPNDRFSAERPEGSISTLTIQRTEQRDSAMYRCASSSLQGAGEQFFGPGTRLTVL.

The chain recombines TRBV5-1 with TRBJ2-7; no clear D. The CDR3 is made up of 13 amino acids. Trimming shortened V by 0 bases and J by 6 bases, and 10 bases separated the two germline ends. Germline V lookup: CDR1 SGHRS, CDR2 YFSETQ. CDR3 DNA: TGCGCCAGCAGCTTGGACCCCTTGAGCGAGCAGTACTTC. It specifies CASSLDPLSEQYF.

The CDR3 DNA reads TGTGCCAGCTCACTGGCAGGGTGGGATGAAAAACTGTTTTTT. Translating gives CASSLAGWDEKLFF. V is TRBV18 and J is TRBJ1-4; D may be TRBD1 (5 bases). Germline CDR1 is KGHSH and CDR2 is LQKENI. Trimming left V 4 bases short and J 6 bases short, with 12 bases between. CDR3 length equals 14 residues.

This chain joins TRBV6-6 and TRBJ2-3, with 8 bases matching TRBD1. The CDR3 has 16 amino acids. V gave up 2 bases and J gave up 0 bases; unmatched junction bases: 4. Germline V gene data show CDR1 as MNHNY and CDR2 as SVGAGI (reference sequence). CDR3 sequence reads: CASSYGTGHSTDTQYF. The CDR3 DNA sequence: TGTGCCAGCAGTTACGGGACAGGACATAGCACAGATACGCAGTATTTT.

CDR3 DNA: TGTGCCAGCAGTTCCTATACAGACAAGAACACTGAAGCTTTCTTT. Its protein is CASSSYTDKNTEAFF. This chain joins TRBV6-6 and TRBJ1-1, with D unclear. CDR1 is MNHNY, CDR2 SVGAGI, per germline (reference sequence). This CDR3 has 15 amino acids. V lost 4 bases and J 1 base, leaving 13 bases between the germline ends.

V and J are TRBV5-1 and TRBJ2-1, with 12 bases matching TRBD2. The CDR3 spans 19 residues. The germline V gene encodes CDR1 SGHRS and CDR2 YFSETQ. Losses at the gene ends were 0 bases for V and 0 bases for J; bases not matched to a gene: 7. The CDR3 sequence is CASSLEGPSGRDSYNEQFF. CDR3 DNA: TGCGCCAGCAGCTTGGAAGGTCCTAGCGGGAGGGACTCCTACAATGAGCAGTTCTTC.

J is TRBJ2-5 and V is TRBV18; D is possibly TRBD2 (6 bases). CDR1 is KGHSH, CDR2 LQKENI, per germline. The CDR3 covers 16 residues. V dropped 3 bases and J dropped 4 bases, with 18 bases sitting between them. CDR3 amino acids: CASSPGAASDGETQYF. In DNA form, the CDR3 reads TGTGCCAGCTCACCCGGGGCTGCTAGCGATGGAGAGACCCAGTACTTC.

The chain joins TRBV27 to TRBJ1-4; D is uncertain. Germline V gene data show CDR1 as MNHEY and CDR2 as SMNVEV (reference sequence). The V gene lost 1 base and the J gene lost 8 bases, with 11 bases spanning the gap. The CDR3 runs 14 residues. The CDR3 DNA is TGTGCCAGCAGTTTATTGCCAGGAAGGGAAAAACTGTTTTTT. This codes for CASSLLPGREKLFF.

The chain links TRBV14 to TRBJ2-1; 15 bases agree with TRBD2. Trimming removed 1 base from V and 10 bases from J; junction bases left unmatched: 8. There are 17 residues in the CDR3. Germline V gives CDR1 SGHDN, CDR2 FVKESK. The CDR3 spells CASSQGPGLAGGGEQFF. The CDR3 region has the DNA TGTGCCAGCAGCCAAGGACCGGGACTAGCGGGAGGTGGCGAGCAGTTCTTC. The complete variable domain, with remaining parts taken from reference TRBV14 and TRBJ2-1, reads EAGVTQFPSHSVIEKGQTVTLRCDPISGHDNLYWYRRVMGKEIKFLLHFVKESKQDESGMPNNRFLAERTGGTYSTLKVQPAELEDSGVYFCASSQGPGLAGGGEQFFGPGTRLTVL.

The V gene is TRBV18, the J gene TRBJ2-5, with D unclear. The germline V gene has CDR1 KGHSH and CDR2 LQKENI. V was trimmed by 0 bases and J by 5 bases, leaving 16 bases between them. The CDR3 is 16 amino acids. CDR3 sequence (DNA): TGTGCCAGCTCACCACCTTACGACAACCCCCCCGAGACCCAGTACTTC. Its protein is CASSPPYDNPPETQYF.

The chain has TRBV2 and TRBJ2-5, with TRBD1 matching over 9 bases. Trimming at V came to 7 bases and at J to 4 bases, leaving 13 bases not matched to a gene. This CDR3 contains 16 residues. In germline, CDR1 is SNHLY, CDR2 FYNNEI. CDR3: CASTRGTGRGRETQYF. DNA of the CDR3: TGTGCCAGCACCAGGGGGACAGGGCGTGGGAGAGAGACCCAGTACTTC.

This clone has a single count. The gene calls are TRBV28 and TRBJ2-5; D ambiguous. TRBJ2-7 matches the DNA end more closely, so the J call is doubtful. The germline CDR1 and CDR2 sequences are MDHEN and SYDVKM. This CDR3 comprises 12 residues. In nucleotides, the CDR3 is TGTGCCAGCAGTTTAGGTATCGACGAGCAGTACTTC. Amino acids: CASSLGIDEQYF.

This chain joins TRBV7-3 and TRBJ2-3; 13 bases line up with TRBD2. The length of the CDR3 is 18 residues. Per the germline V gene, CDR1 is SGHTA and CDR2 is FQGTGA. The V segment lost 2 bases and the J segment 3 bases; nucleotides outside the gene matches: 8. Here the CDR3 reads CASSLSGTSGIITDTQYF. CDR3 coding DNA: TGTGCCAGCAGCTTATCCGGGACTAGCGGGATCATTACAGATACGCAGTATTTT. Using reference TRBV7-3 and TRBJ2-3 for the parts outside the CDR3, the full variable domain is GAGVSQTPSNKVTEKGKYVELRCDPISGHTALYWYRQSLGQGPEFLIYFQGTGAADDSGLPNDRFFAVRPEGSVSTLKIQRTERGDSAVYLCASSLSGTSGIITDTQYFGPGTRLTVL.

The gene calls are TRBV29-1 and TRBJ1-2; TRBD1 is a possible D gene (6 bases). This CDR3 spans 14 amino acids. The germline V and J ends were trimmed by 0 bases and 4 bases, with 12 bases remaining between them. Germline loops: CDR1 SQVTM, CDR2 ANQGSEA. The CDR3 protein is CSVEDTPRGYGYTF. The CDR3 coding sequence is TGCAGCGTTGAAGACACCCCCAGGGGCTATGGCTACACCTTC. Combining the CDR3 with reference TRBV29-1 and TRBJ1-2 gives the whole variable domain SAVISQKPSRDICQRGTSLTIQCQVDSQVTMMFWYRQQPGQSLTLIATANQGSEATYESGFVIDKFPISRPNLTFSTLTVSNMSPEDSSIYLCSVEDTPRGYGYTFGSGTRLTVV.

This rearrangement joins TRBV5-1 to TRBJ2-3; no firm D call. CDR3 length: 14 residues. CDR1 SGHRS and CDR2 YFSETQ come from the germline V gene. With 0 bases removed from V and 2 bases from J, the gap between germline ends came to 7 bases. Written as DNA, the CDR3 is TGCGCCAGCAGCTTGGGGCTAGACACAGATACGCAGTATTTT. It specifies CASSLGLDTDTQYF.

The chain links TRBV28 to TRBJ2-2; possibly TRBD1 for D (7 bases). Germline V gives CDR1 MDHEN, CDR2 SYDVKM. V lost 3 bases, J lost 5 bases, and 13 bases lay in between. CDR3 length equals 15 residues. CDR3 sequence (DNA): TGTGCCAGCAGTTTGGGTCAGGGGGGAACCGGGGAGCTGTTTTTT. Its protein is CASSLGQGGTGELFF.

The CDR3 nucleotides read TGTGCCAGCAGTTTCCGGGACAGGGGGCTGTACGAGCAGTACTTC. Its protein is CASSFRDRGLYEQYF. The genes are TRBV6-5 and TRBJ2-7; TRBD1 matches at 12 bases. Trimming at V came to 4 bases and at J to 4 bases, leaving 5 bases not matched to a gene. This CDR3 has 15 amino acids. Germline V lookup: CDR1 MNHEY, CDR2 SVGAGI.

As to this clone: Distinct nucleotide sequences in the sample also encode this CDR3. V and J are TRBV18 and TRBJ2-7, with TRBD2 matching 7 bases. V dropped 2 bases and J dropped 5; count of bases not matched to a gene: 3. The CDR3 covers 13 residues. Germline V gene data show CDR1 as KGHSH and CDR2 as LQKENI. Written as DNA, the CDR3 is TGTGCCAGCTCACCATCGGGAGGAAACGAGCAGTACTTC. Amino acid sequence: CASSPSGGNEQYF.

The rearrangement uses TRBV11-3 and TRBJ2-1, with 10 bases that match TRBD2. Germline CDR1 SGHNT, CDR2 YENEEA. The CDR3 runs 15 residues. Trimming took 5 bases from V and 7 from J; bases not matched to a gene: 8. CDR3: CASSPELAGNNEQFF. CDR3 DNA sequence: TGTGCCAGCAGCCCCGAACTAGCGGGAAATAATGAGCAGTTCTTC.

The chain links TRBV15 to TRBJ1-4; D gene uncertain. The V and J ends lost 0 bases and 7 bases respectively, with 12 bases between them. Germline CDR1 reads LNHNV; CDR2 reads YYDKDF (reference sequence). The CDR3 runs 15 residues. CDR3 in amino acids: CATSRDLARSEKLFF. The CDR3 nucleotides read TGTGCCACCAGCAGAGATTTGGCGCGGTCTGAAAAACTGTTTTTT.

The rearrangement links TRBV28 to TRBJ1-4; unclear D gene. The V gene's germline CDR1 is MDHEN and CDR2 SYDVKM. Trimming removed 3 bases from V and 3 bases from J, with 5 bases in between. The CDR3 is 13 residues long. CDR3 loop: CASSLQANEKLFF. The CDR3 coding sequence is TGTGCCAGCAGTTTGCAAGCTAATGAAAAACTGTTTTTT.